This TCR beta chain was documented in a study of Graves' ophthalmopathy and Graves' hyperthyroidism. Study information: Stable hyperthyroidism referred to disease that showed no ophthalmopathy within 18 months of follow-up.

Looked up from germline, CDR1 is SGDLS and CDR2 is YYNGEE. V lost 0 bases, J lost 0 bases, and 15 bases lay in between. This CDR3 contains 18 residues. Points on this clonotype: Its cognate antigen is unknown.

Study-level points and caveats: Most expanded clonotypes from thyroid (those above 0.001 frequency) were also found in blood. Predictions made by the model for ophthalmopathy progression reached roughly 64% sensitivity and less than 80% specificity.

TCR beta CDR3 regions were amplified from RNA transcripts. First-round RT-PCR employed HTBI primers, with a second-round multiplex PCR after it. In TCRdb, the multiplex PCR reads were re-called with MiXCR into one record per CDR3 protein. Of about 1.2 million distinct CDR3 sequences listed, 35% to 40% are singletons. This chain connects TRBV9 to TRBJ1-4; D not resolved. Sample: peripheral blood or thyroid tissue (not recorded which). The clonotype originates from an adult man with Graves' hyperthyroidism. The CDR3 reads CASSVAIRPEATNEKLFF. CDR3 nucleotides: TGTGCCAGCAGCGTAGCAATACGCCCAGAAGCAACTAATGAAAAACTGTTTTTT. The full variable domain, its missing parts supplied by reference TRBV9 and TRBJ1-4, is DSGVTQTPKHLITATGQRVTLRCSPRSGDLSVYWYQQSLDQGLQFLIQYYNGEERAKGNILERFSAQQFPDLHSELNLSSLELGDSALYFCASSVAIRPEATNEKLFFGSGTQLSVL.